The sequence of this T cell receptor beta chain was determined in a study of cytomegalovirus exposure and HLA in healthy donors. Study results and limitations: In vitro, a few CMV-associated chains proved specific for CMV antigens.

V was pared by 5 bases and J by 7 bases, with 9 bases of the junction left unmatched. This CDR3 is 16 amino acids long. CDR1 and CDR2 from the germline V gene are SEHNR and FQNEAQ (reference sequence). 13 Jbeta primers and 60 Vbeta primers were used for the PCR. Here immunoSEQ multiplex PCR was the method, and the copy in TCRdb shows in-frame clones only, minus some. The sample carries tens of thousands of clones, less than 85% recorded once. To note about this clone: No antigen is known for it.

J is TRBJ2-6 and V is TRBV7-9; 9 bases are shared with TRBD1. Sequencing was done on a sample of PBMCs. The TCR comes from a male donor in good health and CMV-seronegative. The CDR3 DNA is TGTGCCAGCAGCAACGGGACAGGGCTCTTCGCCAACGTCCTGACTTTC. This sequence encodes CASSNGTGLFANVLTF.